Sequencing of this TCR beta chain was carried out in a study of cytomegalovirus exposure and HLA in healthy donors. Study results and caveats: Per a later analysis, HLA-associated TCR beta chains showed more clonal expansion than other, equally common TCR beta chains. Common viral pathogens seemed to be connected with several of the most significant clusters, according to a later analysis.

In the PCR, 60 Vbeta and 13 Jbeta primers were used. Some clones are missing from TCRdb's copy, which holds only in-frame ones; the method was immunoSEQ multiplex PCR. Among 200,000 or so clones listed, around 79% were seen once. V lost 2 bases to trimming and J lost 6 bases; unmatched junction nucleotides: 10. Germline V gene data show CDR1 as SQVTM and CDR2 as ANQGSEA. There are 15 residues in the CDR3. A remark on this clone: Its specificity is unknown.

The source is a male donor in good health and CMV-seropositive. V and J are TRBV29-1 and TRBJ2-1; 7 nucleotides agree with TRBD1. Sequencing used PBMCs. The CDR3 coding sequence is TGCAGCGTTGAAAAAGCCGGGACAGCGATCAATGAGCAGTTCTTC. Encoded protein: CSVEKAGTAINEQFF.